This T cell receptor beta chain was recovered during a study of cytomegalovirus exposure and HLA in healthy donors (dated by TCRdb to about 2017). As for the study more broadly: In an earlier analysis of some 550 of the donors, roughly 300 Gb of sequence data and 90 million to 120 million unique TCR beta sequences from some 170 million T cells were reported. An early release covering more than 500 HLA-typed donors comprised 250 to 350 gigabases of sequencing data and roughly 86 million unique TCR sequences. Among the approximately 400 genotyped donors, around 81% belonged to the genetic ancestry cluster associated with self-reported Caucasian donors. The study was designed to test whether signatures of past pathogen exposure could be identified by cataloging public T cell receptors. The T cell repertoires of several hundred subjects were profiled by immunosequencing and related to cytomegalovirus serostatus. Besides the first cohort of around 700 subjects, a separate validation cohort made up of about 120 different subjects was used. To predict cytomegalovirus infection status, the study brought together high-throughput TCR immunosequencing, statistical association of individual TCRs with disease status, and machine learning. A later analysis re-examined previously published TCR beta repertoires from roughly 650 donors and added high-resolution HLA genotyping to investigate patterns of TCR occurrence. Rather than using new phenotypic data, the later analysis identified candidate immune exposures from TCR beta sequences and from how often those sequences occurred across donors. An earlier analysis of nearly 600 of the donors applied high-throughput TCR beta sequencing to assess whether each TCR beta V gene segment acted as functional or pseudogenic. Alongside the repertoire data, information on donor age, sex, ethnicity and CMV serostatus was compiled. Genome-wide SNP genotypes for about three fifths of the 666 donors were used in a later genetic analysis, which treated that subset as a discovery cohort. Every repertoire in the discovery cohort had been generated on one and the same sequencing platform. Class I and class II HLA loci were covered by the typing at four-digit resolution. Typing coverage differed by locus: A, B, C, DRB1 and DQB1 were typed in about 629-640 donors, DQA1 in 522, DPA1 in some 570, and DPB1 in 400 to 490. Roughly 5 DR-DQ haplotypes were treated as single units for association and clustering because of strong linkage in the cohort. Among around 400 genotyped donors of the cohort, an average of approximately 200,000 unique TCR beta nucleotide sequences was sequenced per donor, of which 15% to 20% were non-productive. Broad study findings and their caveats: When HLA alleles, especially DR and DQ, strongly co-occurred, TCR associations were difficult to assign to individual alleles. According to a later genetic analysis, donors in an Asian-associated ancestry cluster had fewer N-insertions in productive TCRs than the approximately 700-donor mean. A group of highly shared sequence variants was considered likely to be a technical artifact of the sequencing pipeline. A further reported finding was that TCR beta sequences accurately predicted the HLA-A and HLA-B alleles for most subjects in the first cohort. A later analysis reported that several top co-occurrence clusters appeared linked to parvovirus B19, influenza, CMV and Epstein-Barr virus. While some public TCRs were present in many individuals, most TCR sequences turned up only very rarely across donors. The earlier analysis of approximately 590 of the donors excluded roughly 17 rarely observed V segments, including chromosome 9 orphons, because counts were too low. Correlated functional status among segregating V segments might reflect linkage disequilibrium, but an unknown experimental factor could not be ruled out. It was suggested by the authors that the approach could potentially be generalized to other disease states and immunological phenotypes. The presence/absence analyses assumed that sequencing depth was roughly uniform across donors, and that assumption may not be true. Cytomegalovirus status was reported to be diagnosed by the classifier with high specificity and sensitivity in both the original and validation cohorts. In a later analysis, about 17,000 TCR beta sequences were associated with specific HLA alleles at a false discovery rate of 0.05. In an earlier analysis of 450 to 750 of the donors, most TCR beta V segments appeared in productive rearrangements about 87% or about 30% of the time, broadly matching IMGT annotations. A later analysis found that TCR association rates varied across HLA loci, with DRB1 alleles showing the most associated TCRs and HLA-C alleles the fewest. In this cohort, only TCR beta chains were sequenced, and detectable features were limited by the absence of alpha or paired-chain data. A total of 150 to 200 TCR beta chains were listed by the study as associated with cytomegalovirus. In a later genetic analysis, a missense DCLRE1C variant was associated with V-gene and J-gene trimming of TCR beta chains, and the association was replicated in an independent cohort. Because HLA typing was missing for some donors at each locus, association tests included only the typed subset. For the cohort, immune exposure information was limited to CMV serostatus. Because the 87-base-pair reads could not distinguish some IMGT-functional V segments, including TRBV6-2 and TRBV6-3, those segments were excluded. In a later analysis, HLA-associated TCR beta chains were found to be more clonally expanded and to have lower generation probabilities than equally common non-associated chains. In vitro tests confirmed that a few of the cytomegalovirus-associated TCR beta chains recognize cytomegalovirus antigens. In a later analysis, most CMV-associated TCR beta chains were found to appear HLA-restricted, with HLA associations seemingly driven largely by CMV exposure.

Notes on this clone: Its antigen remains undetermined. Base-call qualities are not available, and no considerably larger clone is one nucleotide away.

Libraries came from the immunoSEQ multiplex PCR assay. For the multiplex PCR, a mixture combining 60 forward primers for TCR Vbeta segments and 13 reverse primers for TCR Jbeta segments was used. A multiplex PCR assay on genomic DNA amplified the CDR3 region of rearranged TCR beta genes. On the Illumina HiSeq System, the amplified TCR beta libraries were sequenced as 87-base-pair reads. As for how the authors treated the data: A later analysis tallied roughly 76 million unique TCR beta chains across the 550 to 850 repertoires, and about 12 million of those chains were shared by two or more donors. Raw reads were error-corrected and collapsed into unique sequences by a nearest-neighbor algorithm in which closely related sequences were merged to remove PCR and sequencing errors. CDR3 sequences were aligned to IMGT reference sequences to assign V, D and J gene segments. For a sequence to be retained, a match of at least six nucleotides to both a V gene segment and a J gene segment was required. Rearrangements were classified as productive when the CDR3 lacked stop codons and remained in frame with V and J, and all other rearrangements were classified as non-productive. Following IMGT convention, CDR3 was defined as the stretch from the second conserved V-encoded cysteine up to the conserved J-encoded phenylalanine. In an earlier analysis of roughly 610 of the donors, sequences lacking an unambiguous match to a single V gene segment were excluded. An earlier analysis of roughly 590 of the donors called V segments functional above 56.7% productive rearrangements and segregating when the between-donor standard deviation exceeded 5%. A statistical classification framework was built for diagnosing cytomegalovirus status from the catalog of TCR beta chain sequences. In a later analysis, TCR nucleotide sequences were compared against IMGT/GENE-DB human TR gene sequences so that V and J genes could be assigned. Using the TCRdist pipeline, a later analysis assigned CDR3 sequences along with most-parsimonious VDJ recombination scenarios. In a later analysis, each TCR beta chain was defined by its CDR3 amino acid sequence together with its V-gene family, and reads without a unique V-gene family were excluded. In a later analysis, 550 to 650 highly shared, low-generation-probability nucleotide sequences were removed to address suspected cross-contamination and a sequencing artifact. For each public chain, a later analysis derived a clonal expansion index from normalized ranks of inferred template counts within each repertoire. In a later analysis, generation probabilities were computed with a VDJ recombination model fitted to out-of-frame rearrangements, and the resulting probabilities were checked against IGoR. Hypergeometric tests were used in a later analysis to score TCR-TCR, TCR-HLA and TCR-CMV co-occurrence, with a repertoire-size bias correction applied to the TCR pairs. To estimate false discovery rates, a later analysis permuted the HLA or CMV assignments 20 times. In a later analysis, co-occurring TCRs were grouped using DBSCAN, with TCRdist sequence similarity added in when clustering inside HLA-allele-positive subsets. For co-occurrence clustering, repertoires with fewer than 30,000 or more than 120,000 public chains were excluded, along with a handful of repertoires with anomalous nucleotide sharing. This immuneACCESS table, as held by TCRdb, lists in-frame sequences with V and J called but not all clones. Of the missing ones, under half trace to an unresolved V gene in checked studies; the others have no known cause. From that table come the V and J calls and clone size; the DNA was used to work out D and trimming. Within this sample are about 130,000 clones, with 70% of them counted one time only. The biggest ten clones account for 2.1% of the sample.

The cohort consisted of 666 healthy bone marrow donors. At the time of sampling, all cohort members were nominally healthy, though unrecorded immune exposures were likely present. The donor tested CMV seropositive, placing the donor among the roughly 270 seropositive members of the cohort. Every donor gave a peripheral blood sample, and the peripheral blood mononuclear cells from that sample were used for TCR beta sequencing. The Qiagen DNeasy Blood Extraction Kit was used to extract genomic DNA from the blood cell samples. Trimmed from V: 0 bases; trimmed from J: 8 bases; junction bases lacking a gene match: 4. Including the terminal cysteine and phenylalanine, the CDR3 comprises 16 residues. Left in the record is the CDR3 DNA by itself, 48 bases read in frame from the first base. The germline V gene supplies CDR1 SGDLS and CDR2 YYNGEE.

The chain is made from TRBV9 and TRBJ2-2, with TRBD2 matching 13 junction bases. This receptor was obtained from a woman aged 55 to 70 in good health and CMV-seropositive. The sequenced sample was PBMCs. The CDR3 region has the sequence CASSVGTSGSIGELFF. At the DNA level, the sequence is TGTGCCAGCAGCGTAGGGACTAGCGGGAGTATAGGGGAGCTGTTTTTT.